The next 5 T cell receptor beta chains were all read from a single sample in a study of blood T cell repertoires in COVID-19. Only in-frame clones appear in the TCRdb table, and some are missing; sequencing was by immunoSEQ multiplex PCR. Of 200,000 to 250,000 clones listed, roughly 83% were seen once; the top ten hold nearly 9%. The sequenced sample was peripheral blood. The receptors stem from an elderly man with acute or convalescent COVID-19.

This clone is a singleton in its sample. The chain links TRBV4-1 to TRBJ1-5; D may be TRBD1 (6 bases). Germline V gene data show CDR1 as MGHRA and CDR2 as YSYEKL. V dropped 0 bases and J dropped 7 bases, with 13 bases sitting between them. The CDR3 consists of 15 residues. The chain's CDR3 is CASSQDVQGNQPQHF. CDR3 in DNA: TGCGCCAGCAGCCAAGATGTGCAGGGGAACCAGCCCCAGCATTTT.

The V and J genes are TRBV19 and TRBJ1-4; D is undetermined. The CDR3 covers 12 residues. Germline V gene data show CDR1 as LNHDA and CDR2 as SQIVND (reference sequence). Trimming cost V 5 bases and J 8 bases, with 9 bases left between them. The CDR3 loop is CASSSNLEKLFF. The CDR3, as DNA: TGTGCCAGTAGTTCCAACTTGGAAAAACTGTTTTTT.

This clone was seen just once. The chain's CDR3 is CASSPLVLSGRPGANEQFF. DNA for the CDR3: TGTGCCAGCTCACCACTGGTCCTTAGCGGGAGGCCGGGGGCGAATGAGCAGTTCTTC. The chain is built from TRBV18 and TRBJ2-1, with TRBD2 identical over 10 bases. CDR1 and CDR2 from the germline V gene are KGHSH and LQKENI. The ends lost 1 base at V and 7 bases at J; junction bases unmatched: 16. The CDR3 has 19 residues. Complete variable domain (other parts from reference TRBV18 and TRBJ2-1): NAGVMQNPRHLVRRRGQEARLRCSPMKGHSHVYWYRQLPEEGLKFMVYLQKENIIDESGMPKERFSAEFPKEGPSILRIQQVVRGDSAAYFCASSPLVLSGRPGANEQFFGPGTRLTVL.

This sequence joins TRBV6-5 and TRBJ1-5; TRBD1 matches 8 bases. This CDR3 spans 15 amino acids. Germline-derived CDR1 and CDR2 are MNHEY and SVGAGI. Trimming cost V 6 bases and J 4 bases; bases outside gene matches: 8. The CDR3 is CASSRQGTPNQPQHF. Written as DNA, the CDR3 is TGTGCCAGCAGCAGACAGGGGACACCTAATCAGCCCCAGCATTTT.

This chain connects TRBV5-1 to TRBJ2-1, with 9 bases matching TRBD1. J gave up 5 bases and V 1 base, and 1 base lay outside the gene matches. CDR3 length: 14 amino acids. Germline CDR1 is SGHRS and CDR2 is YFSETQ. As DNA, the CDR3 is TGCGCCAGCAGCTTGCGGACAGGGGACAATGAGCAGTTCTTC. This translates into CASSLRTGDNEQFF.